Following are 28 T cell receptor beta chains from one sample sequenced in a study of CD8+ T cells in alopecia areata. Described treatment: oral pan-JAK inhibitor, 5-10 mg twice daily. RNA extraction was followed by reverse transcription into cDNA, which acted as the sequencing template. The table came from immunoSEQ multiplex PCR; TCRdb's copy has only in-frame clones and leaves some out. The data hold some 150,000 clones, with roughly 54% observed a single time. The material sequenced was CD8+ T cells sorted from blood, taken at week 4, from a patient treated with tofacitinib. Receptors originate from a human donor with alopecia areata.

This clone has just a few counts. The chain has TRBV5-4 and TRBJ1-2, with 7 nucleotides matching TRBD1. The CDR3 has 14 residues. The germline CDR1 and CDR2 sequences are SGHNT and YYREEE (reference sequence). The trim removed 5 bases at V and 3 bases at J, leaving 7 bases unmatched. The CDR3 region has the DNA TGTGCCAGCAGTATCCGACAGGGCGACTATGGCTACACCTTC. It specifies CASSIRQGDYGYTF.

V usage is TRBV7-9 and J usage is TRBJ2-7, with no clear D. CDR3 length: 13 residues. V lost 3 bases and J 2 bases, leaving 8 bases between the germline ends. Germline-derived CDR1 and CDR2 are SEHNR and FQNEAQ (reference sequence). The CDR3 is CASSLGRTYEQYF. CDR3 bases: TGTGCCAGCAGCTTGGGAAGAACCTACGAGCAGTACTTC.

The V gene is TRBV29-1, the J gene TRBJ2-3; D perhaps matches TRBD2 (5 bases). Looked up from germline, CDR1 is SQVTM and CDR2 is ANQGSEA. The CDR3 totals 14 residues. Trimming pared 3 bases from V and 2 bases from J, leaving 12 bases between. CDR3 sequence reads: CSVEDGIFTDTQYF. CDR3 coding DNA: TGCAGCGTTGAGGACGGGATTTTCACAGATACGCAGTATTTT.

The gene calls are TRBV30 and TRBJ1-1; no firm D call. The CDR3 extends over 13 amino acids. Germline CDR1 GTSNPN, CDR2 SVGIG (reference sequence). V lost 6 bases and J lost 9, with 20 bases in between. This CDR3 is CACLPDGPRQAFF. The CDR3 region has the DNA TGTGCCTGCCTCCCCGACGGGCCGAGGCAAGCTTTCTTT.

This clone came up a few times. DNA for the CDR3: TGTGCCAGCAGTGAAGACAGGGACGAGCAGTACTTC. Translation gives CASSEDRDEQYF. This chain joins TRBV2 and TRBJ2-7, with a tentative D call TRBD1 (6 bases). Germline lookup yields CDR1 SNHLY and CDR2 FYNNEI. V lost 1 base to trimming and J lost 5 bases, with 6 bases between them. The CDR3 runs to 12 residues.

This clone was found once. The chain links TRBV27 to TRBJ2-7; 7 nucleotides line up with TRBD1. V gave up 5 bases and J gave up 3 bases; unmatched junction bases: 13. CDR3 length: 16 amino acids. Germline CDR1 MNHEY, CDR2 SMNVEV (reference sequence). The CDR3 nucleotides read TGTGCCAGCAGTCTCGTCATGGCAGGGGGTTACTACGAGCAGTACTTC. Translation: CASSLVMAGGYYEQYF.

This clone showed up just a few times. This chain links TRBV5-6 with TRBJ2-1, with D unresolved. The V end lost 0 bases, the J end lost 4 bases, and 14 bases lay between the germline ends. From germline, CDR1 is SGHDT and CDR2 YYEEEE. This CDR3 spans 16 amino acids. CDR3 sequence reads: CASSLEVGALYNEQFF. In DNA form, the CDR3 reads TGTGCCAGCAGCTTGGAGGTCGGCGCCCTTTACAATGAGCAGTTCTTC.

The CDR3 spells CAWSIDANTEAFF. Written as DNA, the CDR3 is TGTGCCTGGAGTATAGATGCGAACACTGAAGCTTTCTTT. This chain joins TRBV30 and TRBJ1-1; no reliable D call. CDR3 length: 13 residues. CDR1 is GTSNPN and CDR2 is SVGIG in the germline V gene (reference sequence). V dropped 2 bases and J dropped 1 base, with 8 bases sitting between them.

J is TRBJ2-3 and V is TRBV4-2, with TRBD2 identical over 10 bases. The CDR3 consists of 17 residues. Trimming cost V 2 bases and J 2 bases; bases outside gene matches: 7. CDR1 is LGHNA, CDR2 YNFKEQ, per germline. The CDR3 sequence: CASSQTSSGGFTDTQYF. For the CDR3, the DNA is TGTGCCAGCAGCCAAACTTCTAGCGGGGGATTCACAGATACGCAGTATTTT.

This clone was found once. The rearrangement joins TRBV6-5 to TRBJ2-3, with a tentative D call TRBD2 (5 bases). The CDR3 has 14 residues. V was cut by 0 bases and J by 4 bases, with 8 bases left in between. CDR1 MNHEY and CDR2 SVGAGI come from the germline V gene. The DNA of the CDR3 is TGTGCCAGCAGTTACTCTGGGGAGTCAGATACGCAGTATTTT. This sequence encodes CASSYSGESDTQYF.

CDR3 in amino acids: CASSVGERTTYEQYF. The CDR3 nucleotides are TGTGCCAGCAGCGTAGGTGAGAGAACTACCTACGAGCAGTACTTC. This chain links TRBV9 with TRBJ2-7, with no clear D. The CDR3 extends over 15 amino acids. From germline, CDR1 is SGDLS and CDR2 YYNGEE. The V end was cut by 0 bases, the J end by 2 bases, with 12 bases between.

The CDR3 spells CSVEAQGYYGYTF. The CDR3 coding sequence is TGCAGCGTTGAAGCGCAGGGATACTATGGCTACACCTTC. This rearrangement joins TRBV29-1 to TRBJ1-2, with D possibly being TRBD1 (5 bases). With 1 base removed from V and 3 bases from J, the gap between germline ends came to 9 bases. Per the germline V gene, CDR1 is SQVTM and CDR2 is ANQGSEA. CDR3 length equals 13 residues.

This clone has just a few counts. The CDR3 nucleotides are TGCAGCGTTGAAAGGGTGGGTAGCGAGCAGTACTTC. Encoded protein: CSVERVGSEQYF. The V gene is TRBV29-1, the J gene TRBJ2-7; no clear D. The CDR3 consists of 12 residues. V was cut by 2 bases and J by 6 bases, with 11 bases left in between. Germline loops: CDR1 SQVTM, CDR2 ANQGSEA.

The chain employs TRBV30 and TRBJ2-7, with D possibly matching TRBD2 (5 bases). V shed 2 bases and J shed 3 bases, with 11 bases lying between them. Germline V lookup: CDR1 GTSNPN, CDR2 SVGIG (reference sequence). The CDR3 spans 13 residues. CDR3 region: CAWSSGNHYEQYF. The CDR3, as DNA: TGTGCCTGGAGTTCCGGGAACCACTACGAGCAGTACTTC.

This clone has just a few counts. The rearrangement joins TRBV23-1 to TRBJ2-7; D gene uncertain. TRBV23-1 is reported as an ORF; its role is uncertain. Trimming removed 6 bases at V and 3 bases at J, with 18 bases between. The CDR3 totals 15 residues. DNA of the CDR3: TGCGCCAGCAGACCTTTGATTGGTTGCCACTACGAGCAGTACTTC. Its protein product is CASRPLIGCHYEQYF.

The chain links TRBV13 to TRBJ1-1, with D possibly matching TRBD1 (6 bases). This CDR3 has 12 amino acids. Germline V gene lookup returns CDR1 PRHDT and CDR2 FYEKMQ (reference sequence). V lost 3 bases and J lost 6, with 8 bases in between. CDR3 loop: CASSFQGSEAFF. CDR3 sequence (DNA): TGTGCCAGCAGCTTCCAGGGGTCTGAAGCTTTCTTT.

This clone showed up just a few times. This rearrangement joins TRBV2 to TRBJ2-6; D may be TRBD1 (5 bases). Germline lookup yields CDR1 SNHLY and CDR2 FYNNEI. Trimming took 0 bases from V and 0 from J, leaving 15 bases between them. There are 19 residues in the CDR3. CDR3 loop: CASSEALGRETSGANVLTF. In nucleotides, the CDR3 is TGTGCCAGCAGTGAAGCGCTTGGCAGGGAAACCTCTGGGGCCAACGTCCTGACTTTC. The variable domain in full, with the rest retrieved from reference TRBV2 and TRBJ2-6, is EPEVTQTPSHQVTQMGQEVILRCVPISNHLYFYWYRQILGQKVEFLVSFYNNEISEKSEIFDDQFSVERPDGSNFTLKIRSTKLEDSAMYFCASSEALGRETSGANVLTFGAGSRLTVL.

Only a few counts were recorded for this clone. V and J are TRBV5-4 and TRBJ2-2; tentatively, D is TRBD1 (5 bases). The CDR3 is made up of 14 amino acids. CDR1 and CDR2 (germline): SGHNT, YYREEE (reference sequence). The germline V and J ends were trimmed by 4 bases and 3 bases, with 10 bases remaining between them. The CDR3 nucleotides read TGTGCCAGCAGCCCTTTAGGGGACACCGGGGAGCTGTTTTTT. Its protein product is CASSPLGDTGELFF.

This clone turned up a few times. This rearrangement joins TRBV7-9 to TRBJ1-2; D unresolved. V lost 5 bases and J lost 8, with 12 bases in between. The CDR3 length is 12 residues. Per germline, CDR1 SEHNR and CDR2 FQNEAQ (reference sequence). CDR3 sequence (DNA): TGTGCCAGCAGCCGCGACCGGAGGGGCTACACCTTC. Protein: CASSRDRRGYTF.

Of note for this clone: Different DNA sequences within this sample yield the same CDR3. The chain uses TRBV13 and TRBJ1-6, with D unresolved. V was trimmed by 3 bases and J by 0 bases, leaving 6 bases between them. This CDR3 has 15 residues. Germline V gives CDR1 PRHDT, CDR2 FYEKMQ (reference sequence). The CDR3: CASSFGSSYNSPLHF. The CDR3 nucleotides read TGTGCCAGCAGCTTCGGGAGCTCCTATAATTCACCCCTCCACTTT. Complete variable domain (other parts from reference TRBV13 and TRBJ1-6): AAGVIQSPRHLIKEKRETATLKCYPIPRHDTVYWYQQGPGQDPQFLISFYEKMQSDKGSIPDRFSAQQFSDYHSELNMSSLELGDSALYFCASSFGSSYNSPLHFGNGTRLTVT.

This clone is a singleton in its sample. J is TRBJ2-3 and V is TRBV11-2; 8 bases agree with TRBD2. This CDR3 region has 15 residues. J was trimmed by 1 base and V by 3 bases; bases with no gene match: 3. Per the germline V gene, CDR1 is SGHAT and CDR2 is FQNNGV. CDR3 nucleotides: TGTGCCAGCAGCTTTCCAGCGGGGGGCACAGATACGCAGTATTTT. Translation: CASSFPAGGTDTQYF.

The chain combines TRBV4-1 with TRBJ1-6, with D perhaps TRBD1 (5 bases). The V and J ends lost 1 base and 8 bases respectively, with 21 bases between them. The CDR3 is made up of 18 amino acids. CDR1 and CDR2 (germline): MGHRA, YSYEKL. The CDR3: CASSQAPGGPLSYSPLHF. CDR3 DNA: TGCGCCAGCAGCCAAGCGCCGGGGGGTCCCCTCTCCTATTCACCCCTCCACTTT.

The rearrangement links TRBV30 to TRBJ2-5; TRBD2 aligns across 10 bases. Trimming removed 1 base from V and 2 bases from J; junction bases left unmatched: 7. CDR1 is GTSNPN, CDR2 SVGIG, per germline (reference sequence). This CDR3 is 16 amino acids long. The CDR3 bases are TGTGCCTGGAGTGCATTAGCGGGGGGATTACAAGAGACCCAGTACTTC. Protein: CAWSALAGGLQETQYF.

This chain connects TRBV30 to TRBJ2-7; D uncertain. The V gene's germline CDR1 is GTSNPN and CDR2 SVGIG (reference sequence). The CDR3 length is 12 residues. Trimming shortened V by 5 bases and J by 2 bases, and 10 bases separated the two germline ends. The CDR3 nucleotides are TGTGCCTGGCTGGGGTCCCCCTACGAGCAGTACTTC. Translating it yields CAWLGSPYEQYF.

V gene TRBV30 combines with J gene TRBJ2-1; D uncertain. This CDR3 spans 13 amino acids. Trimming pared 5 bases from V and 5 bases from J, leaving 13 bases between. Looked up from germline, CDR1 is GTSNPN and CDR2 is SVGIG (reference sequence). The CDR3 sequence is CAWATDVDNEQFF. The CDR3 DNA follows: TGTGCCTGGGCTACGGACGTAGACAATGAGCAGTTCTTC.

This clone has a handful of counts. V and J are TRBV7-3 and TRBJ2-3, with D perhaps TRBD1 or TRBD2 (5 bases each). Germline V lookup: CDR1 SGHTA, CDR2 FQGTGA. The CDR3 covers 14 residues. The ends were cut back, 5 bases at V and 2 bases at J, with 11 bases in the middle. The CDR3 here is CASSEGPYTDTQYF. The CDR3 DNA reads TGTGCCAGCAGCGAGGGACCCTACACAGATACGCAGTATTTT.

This clone was seen only a few times. The CDR3: CASARAGNTGELFF. CDR3 nucleotide sequence: TGTGCCAGCGCCCGGGCAGGAAACACCGGGGAGCTGTTTTTT. The chain employs TRBV27 and TRBJ2-2; D is unresolved. V lost 8 bases to trimming and J lost 2 bases, with 12 bases between them. This CDR3 region has 14 residues. Germline-derived CDR1 and CDR2 are MNHEY and SMNVEV (reference sequence).

The genes are TRBV29-1 and TRBJ1-2; no firm D call. In germline, CDR1 is SQVTM, CDR2 ANQGSEA. The germline V and J ends were trimmed by 1 base and 3 bases, with 15 bases remaining between them. This CDR3 spans 15 amino acids. The CDR3 reads CSVEGHGTAHYGYTF. CDR3 DNA: TGCAGCGTTGAAGGACACGGAACCGCTCACTATGGCTACACCTTC. Looking up the rest from reference TRBV29-1 and TRBJ1-2 gives the full variable domain: SAVISQKPSRDICQRGTSLTIQCQVDSQVTMMFWYRQQPGQSLTLIATANQGSEATYESGFVIDKFPISRPNLTFSTLTVSNMSPEDSSIYLCSVEGHGTAHYGYTFGSGTRLTVV.